This T cell receptor beta chain is drawn from a study of post-analysis software for immune sequencing data. Study at large: Included among the disease courses, which were recorded for the cohort, were relapsing-remitting, secondary progressive and progressive-relapsing multiple sclerosis. The study, taken as a whole, reports: When patients were compared with controls, 4 or 5 TRBV segments were more frequent, TRBV5-6, TRBV5-1 and TRBV20-1 among them. Normalized Chao1 diversity was significantly lower in multiple sclerosis patients than in controls. Strong co-clustering by F measure linked samples that shared a preparation batch.

Concerning this clonotype itself: Its cognate antigen is unknown.

This CDR3 is built from 12 residues. The germline CDR1 and CDR2 sequences are SNHLY and FYNNEI. Trimming pared 4 bases from V and 7 bases from J, leaving 8 bases between. Unique molecular identifiers were built into the TCR beta cDNA libraries. Out of 1 to 10 million T cells, a few hundred thousand cDNA molecules were generated. TCRdb passed the PCR reads through MiXCR, listing each CDR3 protein once. The table shows 350,000 to 500,000 distinct CDR3 sequences, with approximately 37% occurring only once. The origin of this receptor is a girl aged 2-10 years with multiple sclerosis. This chain connects TRBV2 to TRBJ2-1; D may be TRBD1 (6 bases). Sequences were obtained from blood. CDR3 sequence reads: CASSGTENEQFF. DNA of the CDR3: TGTGCCAGCAGTGGGACAGAGAATGAGCAGTTCTTC.